This entry concerns a single TCR beta chain. What this receptor recognizes is not known. No much larger clonotype is one base removed from it; base qualities were not supplied. These data belong to a study of T-cell memory formation after mild COVID-19 (dated by TCRdb to about 2021). With respect to the entire study: Most TCR sequence clusters were specific to one of the two donors. T-cell clones expanding and contracting after mild COVID-19 in two donors were tracked by longitudinal TCRalpha and TCRbeta repertoire sequencing. Two young, previously healthy adult volunteers, one female and one male, were included in the cohort. Study-wide conclusions, independent of this receptor: Contracting CD4+ clones were found mainly in CM and EM memory subsets, while CD8+ clones were enriched in EMRA. From day 15 to 85, contracting clones showed balanced CD4/CD8 phenotypes, whereas a second wave of clones that expanded from day 15 to 37 leaned towards CD4+. Some responding clones were detected in pre-infection memory, which suggested that pre-existing cross-reactive memory T cells had joined the SARS-CoV-2 response. SARS-CoV-2 specificity of the second-wave clones peaking on day 37 was not confirmed. Only a couple of mild cases were covered in the study, and larger cohorts including severe cases with pre-infection samples were considered necessary.

Ficoll-Paque density gradient centrifugation was used to isolate PBMCs. In the germline V gene (reference sequence), CDR1 corresponds to LNHDA and CDR2 to SQIVND. Trimmed from V: 5 bases; trimmed from J: 5 bases; junction bases lacking a gene match: 8. Counted from cysteine to phenylalanine, this CDR3 has 14 amino acids. Left in the record is the CDR3 DNA by itself, 42 bases read in frame from the first base. Sequencing was carried out with an Illumina NovaSeq 6000. TCRalpha and TCRbeta cDNA libraries were constructed by 5'RACE with constant-segment primers, with sample barcodes and unique molecular identifiers being introduced. RNA was extracted from every sample with Trizol reagent. The libraries were amplified in two PCR steps, and the second step added a second sample barcode and Illumina TruSeq adapters. Sequencing of libraries was performed on an Illumina NovaSeq with 2 x 150 bp paired-end reads. In the original analysis: With migec v1.2.7, reads were demultiplexed and then collapsed into UMI-guided consensus sequences. With mixcr v2.1.11, UMI consensuses were aligned to TRA and TRB V and J templates and assembled into clonotypes. Expanded or contracted clonotypes were those called significant by both edgeR and NoisET, with noise models trained on biological replicates. For edgeR calls, the thresholds were a false discovery rate-adjusted p below 0.01 and a log2 fold-change of 1. As an exploratory analysis of dynamics, max-normalized trajectories of the 1000 most abundant clonotypes were examined with PCA combined with hierarchical clustering. Separately sequenced CD4+ and CD8+ repertoires were used to assign a CD4 or CD8 phenotype to each responding clone. The raw public data were reprocessed by TCRdb itself: fastp quality trimming at Q25, MiXCR clonotype calling, in-frame beta chains only. CDR3 protein sequences are deduplicated, and each keeps its most common genes and DNA. What appears here as the V and J calls and clone size reflects TCRdb's work, not the paper's. In this sample the table shows 270,000 or so distinct CDR3 sequences, over 15% of which occur a single time. Under 25% of the sample lies in the top ten.

This receptor was taken from a man between 18 and 29 years old who had mild COVID-19 (a few samples of this study predate the infection). The sample titles of this study are shuffled in the database, so cell type and time point are left out; the donor was told from shared clones. Sequences were obtained from PBMCs or a T cell subset sorted from them (not recorded which). Recombination connected TRBV19 to TRBJ2-7, and 8 junctional nucleotides match TRBD1. The CDR3 is CASSPWTGNNEQYF. The DNA sequence is as follows: TGTGCCAGTAGTCCCTGGACAGGGAACAACGAGCAGTACTTC.